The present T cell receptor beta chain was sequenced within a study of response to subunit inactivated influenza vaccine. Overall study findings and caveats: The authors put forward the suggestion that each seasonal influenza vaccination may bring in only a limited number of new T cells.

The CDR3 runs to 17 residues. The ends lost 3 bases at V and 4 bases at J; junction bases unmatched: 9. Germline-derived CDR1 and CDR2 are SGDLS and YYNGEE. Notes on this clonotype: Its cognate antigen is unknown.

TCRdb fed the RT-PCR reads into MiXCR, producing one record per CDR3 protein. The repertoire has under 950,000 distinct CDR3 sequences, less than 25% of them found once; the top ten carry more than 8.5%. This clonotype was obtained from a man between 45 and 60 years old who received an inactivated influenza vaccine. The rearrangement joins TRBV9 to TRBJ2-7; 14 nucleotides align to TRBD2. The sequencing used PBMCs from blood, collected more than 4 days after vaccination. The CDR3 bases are TGTGCCAGCAGCGCTGGGACTAGCGGGAGCGACGCATACGAGCAGTACTTC. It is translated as CASSAGTSGSDAYEQYF.